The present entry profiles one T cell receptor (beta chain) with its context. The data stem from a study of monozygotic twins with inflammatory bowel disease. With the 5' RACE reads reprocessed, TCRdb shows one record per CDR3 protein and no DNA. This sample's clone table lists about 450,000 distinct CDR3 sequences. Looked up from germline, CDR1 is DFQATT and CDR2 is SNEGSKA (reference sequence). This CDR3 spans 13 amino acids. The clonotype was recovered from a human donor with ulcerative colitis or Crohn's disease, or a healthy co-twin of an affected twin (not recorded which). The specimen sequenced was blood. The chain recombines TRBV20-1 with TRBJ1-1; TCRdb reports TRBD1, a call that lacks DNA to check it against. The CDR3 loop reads CSAPKGGNTEAFF.